Described below is a single TCR beta chain sequence and its context. This record comes from a study of blood T cell repertoires in COVID-19. On the study more broadly: The United States, Italy and Spain were the sources of the acute and convalescent COVID-19 samples. Sources were T cells, B-cell-depleted T cells, or PBMCs; the material itself was cDNA or gDNA.

In the authors' workflow: Counts of nucleated cells, estimated from reference gene primer amplification, were obtained. TCRdb's copy holds only in-frame clones and misses some; the assay was immunoSEQ multiplex PCR. The V and J calls and clone size are taken from that table; D and trimming were inferred from the DNA. The sample contains around 310,000 clones, approximately 92% of which appear only once. Seattle participants joined during active infection and were tracked over time. CDR1 is MNHEY, CDR2 SVGAGI, per germline. J was trimmed by 7 bases and V by 6 bases; bases with no gene match: 8. This CDR3 region has 14 residues.

V gene TRBV6-5 combines with J gene TRBJ2-1; 8 nucleotides agree with TRBD2. Sequencing used peripheral blood. This sequence originates from a woman under 40 with COVID-19, enrolled during active disease. CDR3 sequence reads: CASSQAGVGNEQFF. The CDR3 DNA follows: TGTGCCAGCAGCCAAGCGGGAGTGGGGAATGAGCAGTTCTTC.